This TCR beta chain is drawn from a study of vaccination and CD4 T cells after COVID-19. At the level of the study: Convalescent patients, three in number, were sampled at day 14 and days 161 to 241 post-vaccination. Cellular stimulation was performed using overlapping spike peptides derived from SARS-CoV-2, HCoV-NL63, HCoV-OC43 and HCoV-229E.

Study outcomes and limitations: Spike mono-reactivity was the property of 304 of 307 vaccine-specific clones in convalescent patients.

Time point noted: late sampling 161 to 241 days after vaccination in three convalescent patients. Treatment defined: roughly 10-day PBMC culture with coronavirus spike peptide pools or control peptides (ViraFEST assay). The CDR3 sequence is 12 residues long. Germline V gene sequence: CDR1 MNHNS, CDR2 SASEGT. Trimming left V 7 bases short and J 8 bases short, with 14 bases between. Researchers used the Oncomine TCR Beta short-read assay to sequence DNA from cultured CD4+ T cells. The template was genomic DNA from cultured CD4+ T cells. Using its own MiXCR run on the PCR reads, TCRdb lists one record per CDR3 protein. This table has tens of thousands of distinct CDR3 sequences, 42% appearing once. A word on this clonotype: Its target is not known.

The sample here was CD4+ T cells from blood, cultured in vitro, taken about 7 months after SARS-CoV-2 vaccination. The receptor was isolated from a human donor who had recovered from COVID-19. The rearrangement uses TRBV6-1 and TRBJ1-2; TRBD1 is a possible D gene (5 bases). The CDR3 DNA is TGTGCCAGCACCGGGGGAGGGGAGGGCTACACCTTC. Translated, it gives CASTGGGEGYTF.